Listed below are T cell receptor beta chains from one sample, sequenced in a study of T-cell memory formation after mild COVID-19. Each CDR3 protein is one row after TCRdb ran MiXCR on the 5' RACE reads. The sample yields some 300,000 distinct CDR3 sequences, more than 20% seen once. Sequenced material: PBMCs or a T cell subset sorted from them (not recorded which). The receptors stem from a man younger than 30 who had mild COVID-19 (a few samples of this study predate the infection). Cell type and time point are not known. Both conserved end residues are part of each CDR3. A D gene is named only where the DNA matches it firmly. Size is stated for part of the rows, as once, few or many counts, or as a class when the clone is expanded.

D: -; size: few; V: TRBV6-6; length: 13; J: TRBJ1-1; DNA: TGTGCCAGCGAGAGGGTTTCGGGCACTGAAGCTTTCTTT; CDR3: CASERVSGTEAFF
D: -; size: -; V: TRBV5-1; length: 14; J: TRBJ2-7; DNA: TGCGCCAGCAGCTTTAGTGCGGACAACTACGAGCAGTACTTC; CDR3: CASSFSADNYEQYF
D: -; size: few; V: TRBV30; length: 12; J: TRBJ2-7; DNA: TGTGCCTGGAGTTACGTAAGGGGCGAGCAGTACTTC; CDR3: CAWSYVRGEQYF
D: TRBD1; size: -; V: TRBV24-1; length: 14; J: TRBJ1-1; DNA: TGTGCCACCAGTGAGGGGGACAGGAAGGGGGGAGCTTTCTTT; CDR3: CATSEGDRKGGAFF
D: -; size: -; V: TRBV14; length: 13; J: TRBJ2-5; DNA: TGTGCCAGCAGCCAAGTCTCGTGGGAGACCCAGTACTTC; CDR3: CASSQVSWETQYF
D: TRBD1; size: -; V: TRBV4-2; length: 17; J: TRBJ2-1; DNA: TGTGCCAGCAGCCAAGGGGACAGGGGAACGGGCTACAATGAGCAGTTCTTC; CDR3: CASSQGDRGTGYNEQFF
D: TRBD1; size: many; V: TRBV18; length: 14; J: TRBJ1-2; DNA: TGTGCCAGCCTTGGGGACAGCGGTCCCTCTGGCTACACCTTC; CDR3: CASLGDSGPSGYTF
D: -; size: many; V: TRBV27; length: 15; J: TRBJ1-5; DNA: TGTGCCAGCAGCCCAACAGGGTTTAGCAATCAGCCCCAGCATTTT; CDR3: CASSPTGFSNQPQHF
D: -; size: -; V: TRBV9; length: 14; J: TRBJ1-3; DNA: TGTGCCAGCAGCGTCCGGAGTTCTGGAAACACCATATATTTT; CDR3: CASSVRSSGNTIYF
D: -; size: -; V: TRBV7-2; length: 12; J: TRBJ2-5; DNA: TGTGCCAGCAGCGCCGCTGCCGAGACCCAGTACTTC; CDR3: CASSAAAETQYF
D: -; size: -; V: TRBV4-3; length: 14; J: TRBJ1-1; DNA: TGCGCCAGCAGCCAAGAGGAGGGTTACACTGAAGCTTTCTTT; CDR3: CASSQEEGYTEAFF
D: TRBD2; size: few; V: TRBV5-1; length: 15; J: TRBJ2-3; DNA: TGCGCCAGCAGTGCGGGGGACTTTAGCACAGATACGCAGTATTTT; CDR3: CASSAGDFSTDTQYF
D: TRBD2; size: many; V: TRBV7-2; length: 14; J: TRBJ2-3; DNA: TGTGCCAGCATCAGGACTAGTTCTACAGATACGCAGTATTTT; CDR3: CASIRTSSTDTQYF
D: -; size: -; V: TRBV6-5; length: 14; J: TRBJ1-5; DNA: TGTGCCAGTGGAACAGGGAGTAGCAATCAGCCCCAGCATTTT; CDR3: CASGTGSSNQPQHF
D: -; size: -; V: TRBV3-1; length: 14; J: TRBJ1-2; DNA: TGTGCCAGCAGCTTTGGACAGTCCCACTATGGCTACACCTTC; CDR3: CASSFGQSHYGYTF
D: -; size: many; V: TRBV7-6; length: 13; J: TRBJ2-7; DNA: TGTGCCAGCAGCTTAGCGAGTCCCTACGAGCAGTACTTC; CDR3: CASSLASPYEQYF
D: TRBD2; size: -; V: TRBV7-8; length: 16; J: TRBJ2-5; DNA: TGTGCCAGCAGCGAACTGCGGACTAGCGGGGTTGAGACCCAGTACTTC; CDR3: CASSELRTSGVETQYF
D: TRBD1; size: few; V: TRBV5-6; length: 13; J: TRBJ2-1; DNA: TGTGCCAGCAGCTTGGACAGGGGGCATGAGCAGTTCTTC; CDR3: CASSLDRGHEQFF
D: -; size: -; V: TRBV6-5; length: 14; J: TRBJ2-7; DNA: TGTGCCAGCAGTTACTCAGGGAAGGGGTACGAGCAGTACTTC; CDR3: CASSYSGKGYEQYF
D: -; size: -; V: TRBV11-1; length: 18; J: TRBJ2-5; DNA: TGTGCCAGCAGCTTAGAGTACCCAGCCGCGGCTAGATGGGAGACCCAGTACTTC; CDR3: CASSLEYPAAARWETQYF
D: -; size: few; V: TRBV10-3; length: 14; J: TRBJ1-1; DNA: TGTGCCATCAGGGAGGGACTGGTGAACACTGAAGCTTTCTTT; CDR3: CAIREGLVNTEAFF
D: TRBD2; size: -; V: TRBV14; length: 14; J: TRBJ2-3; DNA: TGTGCCAGCAGACATAGCGGGGGCACAGATACGCAGTATTTT; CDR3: CASRHSGGTDTQYF
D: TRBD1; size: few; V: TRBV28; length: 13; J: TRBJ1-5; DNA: TGTGCCAGAAACGCAGGGGGTGCTCAGCCCCAGCATTTT; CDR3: CARNAGGAQPQHF
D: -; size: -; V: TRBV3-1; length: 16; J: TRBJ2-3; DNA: TGTGCCAGCAGCCAAGGTCGGCTAACTAGCACAGATACGCAGTATTTT; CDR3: CASSQGRLTSTDTQYF
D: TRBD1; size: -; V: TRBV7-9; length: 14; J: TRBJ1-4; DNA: TGTGCCAGCAGCCCGGGACAGGGATTTGAAAAACTGTTTTTT; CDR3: CASSPGQGFEKLFF
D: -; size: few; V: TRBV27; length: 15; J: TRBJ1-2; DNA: TGTGCCAGCAGTTTACAGGCCCCTAGATACGATGGCTACACCTTC; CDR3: CASSLQAPRYDGYTF
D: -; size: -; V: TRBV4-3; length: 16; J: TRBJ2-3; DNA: TGCGCCAGCAGCCAGGCCCGGCGGGGCGGCACAGATACGCAGTATTTT; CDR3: CASSQARRGGTDTQYF
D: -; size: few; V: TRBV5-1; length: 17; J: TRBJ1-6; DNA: TGCGCCAGCAGCCCCGGGCCCCTTCTCGCTTCGGATTCACCCCTCCACTTT; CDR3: CASSPGPLLASDSPLHF